The rows below give T cell receptor beta chains drawn from one sample of a study of metastatic and nonmetastatic thyroid tumors. Via MiXCR, TCRdb re-called the PCR reads. The table shows under 35,000 clones, with 20% to 25% occurring only once. The sample consisted of blood. Receptor source: a female donor with papillary thyroid cancer or a benign thyroid nodule (not recorded which). Some clones in this sample may be carry-over from other donors' samples. Both conserved end residues are part of each CDR3. D genes are given only for firm matches. Expanded clones are given a class, and other clones once, few, many or no size at all.

V gene,D gene,J gene,clone size,CDR3 length,CDR3 DNA,CDR3 protein
TRBV11-1,.,TRBJ2-1,many,15,TGTGCCAGCAGCCAAAAACAGGGTTCCTACAATGAGCAGTTCTTC,CASSQKQGSYNEQFF
TRBV5-1,.,TRBJ1-6,.,14,TGCGCCGGCACCCCCGGTGAGCAGAATTCACCCCTCCACTTT,CAGTPGEQNSPLHF
TRBV4-3,TRBD2,TRBJ2-7,many,17,TGCGCCAGCAGCCAAGATAGGACTAGCGGGAGTTCCTACGAGCAGTACTTC,CASSQDRTSGSSYEQYF
TRBV27,TRBD1,TRBJ2-7,medium-sized,15,TGTGCCAGCAGTGCTCGGGACAGGGGGACAGGCGAGCAGTACTTC,CASSARDRGTGEQYF
TRBV19,TRBD1,TRBJ1-5,.,15,TGTGCCAGTAGTCCAAGGGACAGGCGGGATCAGCCCCAGCATTTT,CASSPRDRRDQPQHF
TRBV28,.,TRBJ2-7,medium-sized,15,TGTGCCAGCAGTTTGGTAGGGACCGGAGGTTACGAGCAGTACTTC,CASSLVGTGGYEQYF
TRBV28,.,TRBJ1-1,few,12,TGTGCCAGCATCCCAGGACGTACTGAAGCTTTCTTT,CASIPGRTEAFF
TRBV5-1,.,TRBJ1-1,many,14,TGCGCCAGCAGCCCGCAGGCGGCTCACACTGAAGCTTTCTTT,CASSPQAAHTEAFF
TRBV7-9,TRBD1,TRBJ1-1,many,13,TGTGCCAGCAGCAGGGGACAGGGCACCGAAGCTTTCTTT,CASSRGQGTEAFF
TRBV20-1,.,TRBJ2-5,many,12,TGCAGTGCTAGGACATACCGGGAGACCCAGTACTTC,CSARTYRETQYF
TRBV5-6,.,TRBJ1-3,many,15,TGTGCCAGCAGCTTTAGGTCTCTCTCTGGAAACACCATATATTTT,CASSFRSLSGNTIYF
TRBV20-1,.,TRBJ2-3,many,13,TGCAGTGCTAGAGGGGGACCTGCAGATACGCAGTATTTT,CSARGGPADTQYF
TRBV7-7,TRBD1,TRBJ2-3,many,13,TGTGCTAGCAGCTTACAGGGGGTGGATACGCAGTATTTT,CASSLQGVDTQYF
TRBV6-9,.,TRBJ2-2,few,14,TGTGCCACTTTACGCGCTGAGAGCACCGGGGAGCTGTTTTTT,CATLRAESTGELFF
TRBV27,.,TRBJ2-7,.,14,TGTACCAGAAGTCGACGGGGAACAGGCAACGAGCAGTACTTC,CTRSRRGTGNEQYF
TRBV5-1,TRBD2,TRBJ2-1,.,12,TGCGCCATCAGCTCGGGGGGATATGAGCAGTTATTC,CAISSGGYEQLF
TRBV4-1,TRBD2,TRBJ2-3,many,15,TGCGCCAGCAGCCAAGTACTAGCGGGAGAAGATACGCAGTATTTT,CASSQVLAGEDTQYF
TRBV2,.,TRBJ1-1,few,14,TGTGCCAGCAGGGATCAGGGTGTGAACACTGAAGCTTTCTTT,CASRDQGVNTEAFF
TRBV6-1,.,TRBJ2-7,many,15,TGTGCCAGCAGGGTCGGAGCTTCTCGGTCCTACGAGCAGTACTTC,CASRVGASRSYEQYF
TRBV7-8,TRBD1,TRBJ1-5,.,15,TGTGCCAGCAGCTCGGACAGGGGGACTAATCAGCCCCAGCATTTT,CASSSDRGTNQPQHF
TRBV28,TRBD1,TRBJ1-1,.,14,TGTGCCAGCAGAGCCGGGACAGCGAACACTTATGCTTTCTTT,CASRAGTANTYAFF
TRBV6-5,.,TRBJ2-1,few,13,TGTGCCAGCAGTTACGCCCCCGTTGGTGAGCAGTTCTTC,CASSYAPVGEQFF
TRBV4-2,TRBD1,TRBJ2-7,.,16,TGTGCCAGCAGCACGCCGGGACAGGGCCAGAACTACGAGCAGTACTTC,CASSTPGQGQNYEQYF